The 26 T cell receptor beta chains below come from one sample, sequenced in a study of regulatory T cells in long-lasting Graves disease. Noted time point: newly diagnosed GD, antithyroid drugs for less than 3 months. From RNA extracted from PBMCs, the TCR library was made. With iRepertoire HTBI primers and Arm-PCR of CDR3 regions, TCR beta libraries were built. MiXCR was run by TCRdb on the multiplex PCR reads, yielding one entry per CDR3 protein. The table includes more than 450,000 distinct CDR3 sequences, roughly 16% detected once. The same data also contributed to another study, on T cells in Graves' hyperthyroidism and ophthalmopathy.

This sample comprised peripheral blood mononuclear cells (PBMCs), obtained at new diagnosis, from a patient treated with antithyroid drugs. The origin of the receptors is a man aged 40-49 years with Graves disease.

The CDR3 spells CASSQDSLPLTDTQYF. CDR3 sequence (DNA): TGCGCCAGCAGCCAAGATTCCTTACCGCTCACAGATACGCAGTATTTT. The genes are TRBV4-1 and TRBJ2-3; D gene unclear. Trimming took off 0 bases at V and 2 bases at J, with 12 bases between the two ends. The CDR3 has 16 residues. CDR1 and CDR2 from the germline V gene are MGHRA and YSYEKL.

This clonotype showed up many times. The chain employs TRBV30 and TRBJ2-3, with D tentatively TRBD2 (6 bases). The germline gives CDR1 GTSNPN, CDR2 SVGIG (reference sequence). V dropped 2 bases and J dropped 2 bases, with 11 bases sitting between them. The CDR3 has 14 residues. CDR3 sequence (DNA): TGTGCCTGGAGTCTAGCGTCCAACACAGATACGCAGTATTTT. Translation: CAWSLASNTDTQYF. Full variable domain (missing parts from reference TRBV30 and TRBJ2-3): SQTIHQWPATLVQPVGSPLSLECTVEGTSNPNLYWYRQAAGRGLQLLFYSVGIGQISSEVPQNLSASRPQDRQFILSSKKLLLSDSGFYLCAWSLASNTDTQYFGPGTRLTVL.

This clonotype was detected a few times. One base separates it from a far larger clone, so it is likely a read error. The rearrangement links TRBV9 to TRBJ2-7; D remains ambiguous. The germline V gene encodes CDR1 SGDLS and CDR2 YYNGEE. The CDR3 spans 13 residues. Trimming took 7 bases from V and 0 from J, leaving 11 bases between them. CDR3 nucleotide sequence: TGTGCCAGCTGTACTGACACCTCCTACGAGCAGTACTTC. Translated: CASCTDTSYEQYF.

At least ten counts were recorded for this clonotype. V is TRBV2 and J is TRBJ1-1, with D unclear. V was trimmed by 8 bases and J by 1 base, leaving 14 bases between them. Germline CDR1 SNHLY, CDR2 FYNNEI. CDR3 length: 14 amino acids. For the CDR3, the DNA is TGTGCCAGCCGGCTTTTACGGACGAACACTGAAGCTTTCTTT. It encodes CASRLLRTNTEAFF.

This clonotype was observed at least ten times. The chain links TRBV6-1 to TRBJ2-7, with 8 nucleotides matching TRBD2. Germline V gene sequence: CDR1 MNHNS, CDR2 SASEGT. The trim removed 2 bases at V and 3 bases at J, leaving 3 bases unmatched. The CDR3 sequence is 14 residues long. As DNA, the CDR3 is TGTGCCAGCAGTGAACGGGAGGGCTACTACGAGCAGTACTTC. This codes for CASSEREGYYEQYF.

Of note for this clonotype: At one end, the junction sequence differs from germline, possibly due to a read error. The chain has TRBV5-1 and TRBJ2-3; 7 bases are a match to TRBD1. The tail of the sequence fits TRBJ2-7 better, so the J call may be wrong. Germline CDR1 and CDR2: SGHRS and YFSETQ. CDR3 length equals 14 residues. The CDR3 region has the DNA TGCACCAGCAGACCGGAGACAGGGACCTATGAGCAGTACTTC. Amino acids: CTSRPETGTYEQYF.

This clonotype was recorded at least ten times. The rearrangement links TRBV28 to TRBJ2-7; either TRBD1 or TRBD2 may supply D (5 bases each). V lost 8 bases to trimming and J lost 9 bases, with 23 bases between them. This CDR3 has 14 amino acids. The germline V gene encodes CDR1 MDHEN and CDR2 SYDVKM. CDR3 loop: CASLDLGATQRQYF. The CDR3, as DNA: TGTGCCAGCTTAGATCTCGGGGCTACCCAAAGGCAGTACTTC.

This clonotype was seen ten or more times. This rearrangement joins TRBV5-1 to TRBJ2-7; 7 nucleotides match TRBD1. CDR1 is SGHRS, CDR2 YFSETQ, per germline. The CDR3 is 15 amino acids. V lost 0 bases and J lost 2; bases outside the gene matches: 5. The CDR3 coding sequence is TGCGCCAGCAGCTTGGTGGCAGGGACAGCCTACGAGCAGTACTTC. Amino acids: CASSLVAGTAYEQYF.

The sample holds a few counts of this clonotype. The chain recombines TRBV5-7 with TRBJ2-2; TRBD1 aligns across 7 bases. TRBV5-7 is assigned to the ORF class and has an uncertain function. The CDR3 is 16 residues long. The trim removed 4 bases at V and 4 bases at J, leaving 10 bases unmatched. This chain's CDR3 is CASSRTGAPTTGELFF. The CDR3 DNA reads TGTGCCAGCAGCCGCACAGGGGCCCCTACCACCGGGGAGCTGTTTTTT.

In its sample, this clonotype was seen many times. This sequence joins TRBV12-3 or TRBV12-4 and TRBJ1-2; 7 nucleotides agree with TRBD1. The V gene end was trimmed by 6 bases and the J gene end by 8 bases; junction bases not matched to a gene: 15. This CDR3 has 15 residues. CDR3 nucleotides: TGTGCCAGCAGACGTCAGGGGGATAGGGTCCGAGGCTACACCTTC. Its translation is CASRRQGDRVRGYTF.

This clonotype was seen many times. The chain joins TRBV11-2 to TRBJ2-1; 12 bases are a match to TRBD1. CDR3 length: 16 amino acids. Germline V CDR1 and CDR2: SGHAT, FQNNGV. V dropped 6 bases and J dropped 6; count of bases not matched to a gene: 9. The CDR3 sequence: CASSKMGQGAGNEQFF. CDR3 nucleotides: TGTGCCAGCAGTAAGATGGGACAGGGGGCGGGCAATGAGCAGTTCTTC.

The table lists this clonotype with many counts. The gene calls are TRBV5-1 and TRBJ1-4; the D is unclear. CDR3 length: 13 amino acids. In germline, CDR1 is SGHRS, CDR2 YFSETQ. Deletions cut 0 bases from V and 5 bases from J, with 5 bases between. The CDR3 is CASSLDTNEKLFF. The CDR3, as DNA: TGCGCCAGCAGCTTGGATACCAATGAAAAACTGTTTTTT.

The table lists this clonotype with a few counts. This may come from a read error, since a much larger clone is one base off. The conserved closing phenylalanine or tryptophan is absent in this CDR3, likely reflecting a read error. The genes are TRBV28 and TRBJ1-6; 9 nucleotides agree with TRBD1. The CDR3 runs to 14 residues. V trimming: 7 bases; J trimming: 8 bases; junction bases outside the gene matches: 6. Per the germline V gene, CDR1 is MDHEN and CDR2 is SYDVKM. In DNA, the CDR3 is TGTGCCAGCACACGGACAGGGGATTATTCACCCCTCCACTGT. Protein: CASTRTGDYSPLHC.

The rearrangement joins TRBV19 to TRBJ2-2; D is ambiguous. The CDR3 spans 12 residues. V lost 8 bases to trimming and J lost 5 bases, with 9 bases between them. Germline lookup yields CDR1 LNHDA and CDR2 SQIVND (reference sequence). CDR3 sequence: CASGKGTGELFF. The CDR3 nucleotides read TGTGCCAGTGGGAAGGGAACCGGGGAGCTGTTTTTT.

Notes on this clonotype: A much larger clone differs by one base, so this may be a read error. The J gene is TRBJ1-1, the V gene TRBV5-1; 7 bases map to TRBD1. The CDR3 has 13 residues. Germline CDR1 and CDR2: SGHRS and YFSETQ. In nucleotides, the CDR3 is TGCGCCAGCAGACCTTCACAGGGGACAGAAGCTTCCTTT. This gives the protein CASRPSQGTEASF. The variable domain in full, completed from reference TRBV5-1 and TRBJ1-1, reads KAGVTQTPRYLIKTRGQQVTLSCSPISGHRSVSWYQQTPGQGLQFLFEYFSETQRNKGNFPGRFSGRQFSNSRSEMNVSTLELGDSALYLCASRPSQGTEASFGQGTRLTVV.

This clonotype was counted many times. The chain uses TRBV6-5 and TRBJ2-7; TRBD2 matches at 8 bases. The length of the CDR3 is 16 residues. J lost 4 bases, V lost 2 bases, and 10 bases had no gene match. Germline values: CDR1 MNHEY, CDR2 SVGAGI. Written as DNA, the CDR3 is TGTGCCAGCAGTTACCCGGGAGGGATCTCCCTATACGAGCAGTACTTC. This sequence encodes CASSYPGGISLYEQYF.

This clonotype was seen many times. An end of the junction does not agree with germline; a read error may underlie this. V gene TRBV7-3 combines with J gene TRBJ2-1, with unresolved D. The CDR3 is made up of 14 amino acids. Germline V gene data show CDR1 as SGHTA and CDR2 as FQGTGA. This chain's CDR3 is CASSLTGTYNEQFF. The DNA for the CDR3 is TGTGCCAGCAGCCTAACGGGTACCTACAATGAGCAGTTCTTC. The full variable domain, its missing parts supplied by reference TRBV7-3 and TRBJ2-1, is GAGVSQTPSNKVTEKGKYVELRCDPISGHTALYWYRQSLGQGPEFLIYFQGTGAADDSGLPNDRFFAVRPEGSVSTLKIQRTERGDSAVYLCASSLTGTYNEQFFGPGTRLTVL.

CDR3 sequence: CASSYGQPNSPLHF. The CDR3 DNA follows: TGTGCCAGCAGTTACGGACAGCCTAATTCACCCCTCCACTTT. J is TRBJ1-6 and V is TRBV6-2 or TRBV6-3, with D tentatively TRBD1 (6 bases). V lost 2 bases and J lost 6, with 8 bases in between. This CDR3 has 14 amino acids. The germline gives CDR1 MNHEY, CDR2 SVGEGT.

This chain uses TRBV6-1 with TRBJ2-1; 10 bases fit TRBD1. The V and J ends lost 7 bases and 6 bases, in that order; junction bases with no gene match: 9. Germline V gene sequence: CDR1 MNHNS, CDR2 SASEGT. The CDR3 consists of 15 residues. CDR3 region: CASIPGQGEVNEQFF. The CDR3 nucleotides are TGTGCCAGCATTCCCGGACAGGGGGAGGTCAATGAGCAGTTCTTC.

This clonotype was observed many times. DNA of the CDR3: TGTGCCAGCAGCCAAGTTGCGAGCGGGGACTACGAGCAGTACTTC. It specifies CASSQVASGDYEQYF. V gene TRBV3-1 combines with J gene TRBJ2-7, with TRBD2 identical over 7 bases. This CDR3 comprises 15 residues. CDR1 LGHDT and CDR2 YNNKEL come from the germline V gene (reference sequence). V trimming: 1 base; J trimming: 3 bases; junction bases outside the gene matches: 6.

There are a few counts of this clonotype. The chain recombines TRBV19 with TRBJ1-6, with 10 bases identical to TRBD1. The CDR3 consists of 17 residues. V was pared by 6 bases and J by 0 bases, with 5 bases of the junction left unmatched. Germline CDR1 is LNHDA and CDR2 is SQIVND (reference sequence). The CDR3 protein is CASSPDRGSSYNSPLHF. The CDR3 bases are TGTGCCAGTAGCCCGGACAGGGGGAGCTCCTATAATTCACCCCTCCACTTT.

A remark on this clonotype: Just one base apart from a much larger clone, this may be a read error. This chain joins TRBV6-2 or TRBV6-3 and TRBJ2-1; 9 nucleotides align to TRBD1. V was pared by 5 bases and J by 7 bases, with 15 bases of the junction left unmatched. Germline V gene lookup returns CDR1 MNHEY and CDR2 SVGEGT. This CDR3 comprises 17 residues. The CDR3 DNA sequence: TGTGCCAGCAGTCCCACAGGGGGCGGTAATTTGTGGAATGAGCAGTTCTTC. Its translation is CASSPTGGGNLWNEQFF.

The rearrangement links TRBV29-1 to TRBJ1-3, with a tentative D call TRBD1 (5 bases). Between the trimmed V and J ends, which lost 3 bases and 0 bases, there was a span of 12 bases. CDR1 and CDR2 from the germline V gene are SQVTM and ANQGSEA. The CDR3 has 15 residues. This CDR3 is CSVEFEGASGNTIYF. The DNA of the CDR3 is TGCAGCGTTGAGTTTGAAGGGGCCTCTGGAAACACCATATATTTT.

This clonotype was counted a few times. The CDR3 DNA is TGTGCCAGTAGTATCATGGGAAAAGTCAGCACAGATACGCAGTATTTT. Its translation: CASSIMGKVSTDTQYF. The chain combines TRBV19 with TRBJ2-3, with D unresolved. CDR1 and CDR2 (germline): LNHDA, SQIVND (reference sequence). This CDR3 has 16 residues. V was shortened by 3 bases and J by 0 bases, with 13 bases between the two germline ends.

There are many counts of this clonotype. The J gene is TRBJ2-1, the V gene TRBV20-1; 11 bases are shared with TRBD2. V lost 6 bases and J lost 5; bases outside the gene matches: 6. Germline V gene lookup returns CDR1 DFQATT and CDR2 SNEGSKA (reference sequence). This CDR3 region has 14 residues. The DNA for the CDR3 is TGCAGTGCCGACTCGGGACTAGCGGACAATGAGCAGTTCTTC. The encoded protein is CSADSGLADNEQFF.

The chain has TRBV7-8 and TRBJ1-5; D gene unclear. V shed 3 bases and J shed 5 bases, with 11 bases lying between them. CDR1 SGHVS and CDR2 FQNEAQ come from the germline V gene. CDR3 length equals 14 residues. The CDR3 DNA is TGTGCCAGCAGCTTCTTAAACACCGATCAGCCCCAGCATTTT. Protein product: CASSFLNTDQPQHF.